This T cell receptor (beta chain) was captured by sequencing in a study of PD-L1 blockade in urothelial cancer (dated by TCRdb to the late 2010s). Regarding the study in general: All patients started therapy around 2014 and received atezolizumab 1,200 mg intravenously every 3 weeks. About 85% of the 29 patients were identified as males with urothelial cancer of bladder origin, and a prior smoking history was reported by 18 of 29 patients. Progression-free survival longer than 6 months counted as durable clinical benefit, and TCR features were additionally tested against both progression-free and overall survival. Some 30 patients had pretreatment blood TCR-seq, approximately 24 had at least one posttreatment blood collection, and approximately 24 had tumor TCR-seq. Pretreatment tumor samples, along with matched peripheral blood collected serially before and after atezolizumab treatment, underwent TCR sequencing. Whole exome sequencing and RNA sequencing of pretreatment tumors were performed alongside TCR sequencing in the same patients. Somatic, immune and clinical correlates of response to PD-L1 blockade with atezolizumab in urothelial cancer were the focus of an exploratory multi-omic analysis. Blood samples were analyzed 3 weeks after the start of treatment (second dose) and 6 weeks after the start of treatment. An ECOG performance status of 0 or 1 was recorded for the patients, and 0 to 3 prior chemotherapy regimens had been received by the patients. Blood samples yielded a median of around 150,000 T cells and roughly 83,000 unique TCRs, with median clonality 0.080. Durable clinical benefit was achieved by nine patients but not by the remaining 20. General conclusions and limits of the study: Greater expansion of tumor-associated TCR clones in peripheral blood 3 weeks after the start of treatment was observed in patients with durable benefit (n of about 20, p = 0.022). Because of the small sample size (n of about 30) and the many exploratory analyses performed, the results are intended to be regarded as hypothesis-generating. A pretreatment peripheral blood TCR clonality below the median was linked to improved progression-free and overall survival.

A remark on this clone: The clone's antigen remains unknown. Base quality data are lacking; no much larger clone is found one base away.

The time point label on this specimen signifies: pretreatment peripheral blood. A cohort of around 29 patients with locally advanced or metastatic urothelial carcinoma, treated at Memorial Sloan Kettering on a trial protocol, was included. Peripheral blood mononuclear cells were collected pretreatment and during treatment, with between 1 and 8 total time points obtained per patient. The Qiagen DNeasy Blood extraction kit was used to purify genomic DNA from total PBMCs and tumor samples. Collected pretreatment and during treatment, PBMCs were isolated and stored as previously described. Synthetic TCR analog templates were spiked into each PCR so that absolute template abundance could be estimated from read counts. TCRbeta CDR3 regions were amplified from genomic DNA with bias-controlled V and J gene primers using the immunoSEQ assay. Sequencing of rearranged TCRbeta segments was performed at approximately 20X coverage. In the original analysis: Sequencing errors were corrected by clustering, and CDR3s were annotated against IMGT so that V, D and J genes could be assigned. Downstream analyses used only productive TCRbeta rearrangements and left out out-of-frame or stop-codon sequences. Clonality was calculated as one minus the Shannon entropy normalized by the log of the number of unique productive sequences. Clones differing between time points or between blood and tumor were identified by Fisher's exact test with Benjamini-Hochberg correction at adjusted p below 0.01. TCRdb carries this immuneACCESS record with in-frame sequences only. Its versions omit some clonotypes, under half of them owing to an unresolved V gene in the studies checked, with the rest unexplained. That table furnishes V, J and clone size, whereas the DNA furnished D and trimming. Within this sample are more than 45,000 clones, with 82% of them counted one time only. 1.5% to 2% of the sample is taken by the ten largest.

The CDR3 spans 13 residues, from the cysteine through the phenylalanine. The only DNA kept is the CDR3, 39 bases in frame from the first base. As encoded in the germline V gene, CDR1 is MNHEY while CDR2 is SVGAGI. V gives up 7 bases and J gives up 5 bases, and the segment between their germline ends measures 14 bases. The sequencing used PBMCs, collected around atezolizumab (anti-PD-L1) treatment. The V gene is TRBV6-5 and the J gene is TRBJ1-2; no D gene is confidently identified. This receptor was obtained from a man aged 50-59 years with urothelial cancer. The nucleotide sequence reads as follows: TGTGCCAGCACCGCGTCGGGAGGGTATGGCTACACCTTC. Its translation is CASTASGGYGYTF.